The 26 T cell receptor beta chains reported below all come from one sample, sequenced in a study of blood T cell repertoires in COVID-19. Only in-frame clones appear in the TCRdb table, and some are missing; sequencing was by immunoSEQ multiplex PCR. The sample includes 200,000 or so clones, 85% to 90% of them seen just once. Material for sequencing was peripheral blood. The receptors here all came from a man younger than 40 with COVID-19, enrolled during active disease.

The chain employs TRBV4-3 and TRBJ1-2; D gene ambiguous. Trimming removed 1 base at V and 0 bases at J, with 6 bases between. The CDR3 runs to 14 residues. Germline V gene data show CDR1 as LGHNA and CDR2 as YSLEER. The CDR3, as DNA: TGCGCCAGCAGCCAAGTGGGAGCTAACTATGGCTACACCTTC. It specifies CASSQVGANYGYTF.

The genes are TRBV11-2 and TRBJ1-3; TRBD1 matches 7 bases. The V gene end was trimmed by 5 bases and the J gene end by 3 bases; junction bases not matched to a gene: 7. Germline-derived CDR1 and CDR2 are SGHAT and FQNNGV. This CDR3 region has 15 residues. The CDR3 DNA reads TGTGCCAGCAGCGCAGACAGGGTTATTGGAAACACCATATATTTT. Amino acids: CASSADRVIGNTIYF. The entire variable domain, with the rest obtained from reference TRBV11-2 and TRBJ1-3, is as follows: EAGVAQSPRYKIIEKRQSVAFWCNPISGHATLYWYQQILGQGPKLLIQFQNNGVVDDSQLPKDRFSAERLKGVDSTLKIQPAKLEDSAVYLCASSADRVIGNTIYFGEGSWLTVV.

CDR3 nucleotides: TGTGCCAGCAGTCATACAGGGGACTATGGCTACACCTTC. It codes for CASSHTGDYGYTF. This rearrangement joins TRBV28 to TRBJ1-2; 7 nucleotides match TRBD1. The CDR3 is 13 amino acids. With V trimmed by 5 bases and J by 3 bases, 3 bases remained unmatched. In germline, CDR1 is MDHEN, CDR2 SYDVKM.

This chain uses TRBV10-3 with TRBJ2-1, with TRBD1 as a possible D gene (6 bases). Trimming shortened V by 8 bases and J by 6 bases, and 17 bases separated the two germline ends. The CDR3 consists of 14 residues. Germline lookup yields CDR1 ENHRY and CDR2 SYGVKD. DNA for the CDR3: TGTGCCATCGCCGGGACACCCGAGGGCAATGAGCAGTTCTTC. It is translated as CAIAGTPEGNEQFF.

The chain joins TRBV7-8 to TRBJ2-5, with 11 bases aligning to TRBD1. The CDR3 spans 16 residues. After removal of 4 bases from V and 5 bases from J, the junction contained 9 bases not matched to a gene. CDR1 and CDR2 (germline): SGHVS, FQNEAQ. The CDR3 bases are TGTGCCAGCAGCTACAATTCCCGGACAGGGGGCGAGACCCAGTACTTC. The encoded protein is CASSYNSRTGGETQYF.

V gene TRBV3-1 (or the pseudogene TRBV3-2) combines with J gene TRBJ2-5; 8 bases are shared with TRBD2. The CDR3 totals 12 residues. Germline values: CDR1 LGHDT, CDR2 YNNKEL (reference sequence). After removal of 6 bases from V and 5 bases from J, the junction contained 2 bases not matched to a gene. In DNA, the CDR3 is TGTGCCAGCAGGGTAGCGGGGGAGACCCAGTACTTC. Translating it yields CASRVAGETQYF.

V gene TRBV15 combines with J gene TRBJ1-1, with D maybe TRBD1 (5 bases). The germline CDR1 and CDR2 sequences are LNHNV and YYDKDF (reference sequence). V was cut by 3 bases and J by 2 bases, with 13 bases left in between. The CDR3 length is 15 residues. The CDR3 spells CATSSGGAVNTEAFF. For the CDR3, the DNA is TGTGCCACCAGCAGCGGTGGGGCGGTAAACACTGAAGCTTTCTTT.

CDR3 region: CASRTDRGLIWTEAFF. Here the CDR3 DNA reads TGCGCCAGCAGGACTGACAGGGGGCTGATTTGGACTGAAGCTTTCTTT. The chain carries TRBV5-1 and TRBJ1-1, with 10 bases aligning to TRBD1. This CDR3 contains 16 residues. The germline gives CDR1 SGHRS, CDR2 YFSETQ. The trim removed 5 bases at V and 5 bases at J, leaving 12 bases unmatched.

V gene TRBV2 combines with J gene TRBJ2-7; 8 nucleotides line up with TRBD1. V was pared by 4 bases and J by 1 base, with 3 bases of the junction left unmatched. CDR1 and CDR2 from the germline V gene are SNHLY and FYNNEI. The CDR3 sequence is 14 residues long. CDR3 sequence reads: CASSGQGISYEQYF. CDR3 DNA sequence: TGTGCCAGCAGTGGACAGGGGATTTCCTACGAGCAGTACTTC.

This chain links TRBV6-5 with TRBJ1-2; TRBD1 is a possible D gene (6 bases). The CDR3 consists of 14 residues. The germline V gene has CDR1 MNHEY and CDR2 SVGAGI. Trimming left V 5 bases short and J 8 bases short, with 18 bases between. The CDR3, as DNA: TGTGCCAGCAGTCCAGACAGGATTTCCTCGGGCTACACCTTC. Protein: CASSPDRISSGYTF.

The V call is TRBV7-2, the J call TRBJ1-2, with TRBD1 matching 8 bases. CDR1 is SGHTA, CDR2 FQGNSA, per germline. Losses at the gene ends were 3 bases for V and 2 bases for J; bases not matched to a gene: 11. This CDR3 has 17 amino acids. In DNA form, the CDR3 reads TGTGCCAGCAGCTTCGGGGGGACAGGACTTGCGAACTATGGCTACACCTTC. Its translation: CASSFGGTGLANYGYTF.

There are a few counts of this clone. The chain links TRBV5-1 to TRBJ1-1; no reliable D call. Looked up from germline, CDR1 is SGHRS and CDR2 is YFSETQ. CDR3 length: 18 residues. Trimming shortened V by 0 bases and J by 3 bases, and 21 bases separated the two germline ends. CDR3 loop: CASSLGPGREEGYTEAFF. The CDR3 nucleotides read TGCGCCAGCAGCTTGGGACCCGGGAGGGAGGAAGGATACACTGAAGCTTTCTTT. Using reference TRBV5-1 and TRBJ1-1 for the parts outside the CDR3, the full variable domain is KAGVTQTPRYLIKTRGQQVTLSCSPISGHRSVSWYQQTPGQGLQFLFEYFSETQRNKGNFPGRFSGRQFSNSRSEMNVSTLELGDSALYLCASSLGPGREEGYTEAFFGQGTRLTVV.

The genes are TRBV19 and TRBJ1-1, with D possibly TRBD1 on 5 matching bases. With 3 bases removed from V and 4 bases from J, the gap between germline ends came to 15 bases. From germline, CDR1 is LNHDA and CDR2 SQIVND (reference sequence). The CDR3 contains 15 residues. The CDR3 DNA is TGTGCCAGTAGTATTCAAACGGGACTGGGCACTGAAGCTTTCTTT. This codes for CASSIQTGLGTEAFF.

The rearrangement joins TRBV4-1 to TRBJ2-1; D call uncertain. The germline V gene has CDR1 MGHRA and CDR2 YSYEKL. The CDR3 consists of 12 residues. The V end lost 1 base, the J end lost 7 bases, and 5 bases lay between the germline ends. CDR3 loop: CASSQVVNEQFF. The CDR3 DNA reads TGCGCCAGCAGCCAAGTAGTTAATGAGCAGTTCTTC.

This clone showed up just once. J is TRBJ2-7 and V is TRBV15; 7 positions agree with TRBD2. The V gene's germline CDR1 is LNHNV and CDR2 YYDKDF (reference sequence). The CDR3 is 12 residues long. Trimming removed 5 bases from V and 9 bases from J; junction bases left unmatched: 7. The CDR3 protein is CATSSVSGGQYF. The CDR3 DNA sequence: TGTGCCACCAGCTCGGTTTCGGGGGGGCAGTACTTC.

The chain employs TRBV7-9 and TRBJ2-7; TRBD2 agrees at 15 bases. This CDR3 has 19 residues. Losses at the gene ends were 5 bases for V and 5 bases for J; bases not matched to a gene: 16. From germline, CDR1 is SEHNR and CDR2 FQNEAQ (reference sequence). The DNA for the CDR3 is TGTGCCAGCAGCACTAAATCCGGGACTAGCGGGGGGTTATTGGACGAGCAGTACTTC. Translating it yields CASSTKSGTSGGLLDEQYF.

V usage is TRBV10-2 and J usage is TRBJ2-1, with 10 bases identical to TRBD2. Germline-derived CDR1 and CDR2 are WSHSY and SAAADI. Losses at the gene ends were 0 bases for V and 6 bases for J; bases not matched to a gene: 5. The CDR3 has 16 amino acids. The CDR3 is CASSESEVAGGNEQFF. CDR3 sequence (DNA): TGCGCCAGCAGTGAGTCGGAGGTAGCGGGGGGCAATGAGCAGTTCTTC.

The V and J genes are TRBV6-6 and TRBJ1-1, with TRBD1 matching 8 bases. Germline V gives CDR1 MNHNY, CDR2 SVGAGI (reference sequence). The CDR3 extends over 13 amino acids. The ends lost 6 bases at V and 1 base at J; junction bases unmatched: 1. CDR3 DNA: TGTGCCAGCAGCGGACAGGGGAACACTGAAGCTTTCTTT. Residues: CASSGQGNTEAFF.

This clone showed up just once. The chain couples TRBV5-1 to TRBJ2-7; no definite D call. The CDR3 extends over 14 amino acids. CDR1 is SGHRS, CDR2 YFSETQ, per germline. V lost 3 bases to trimming and J lost 1 base, with 11 bases between them. CDR3 nucleotides: TGCGCCAGCAGCTATCAGACATCTTCCTACGAGCAGTACTTC. As protein: CASSYQTSSYEQYF.

The chain links TRBV27 to TRBJ2-7, with 9 positions matching TRBD1. CDR3 length equals 14 residues. Germline-derived CDR1 and CDR2 are MNHEY and SMNVEV (reference sequence). V shed 3 bases, J shed 3 bases, and the junction held 3 bases outside the gene matches. CDR3 residues: CASSFMTGGYEQYF. The CDR3 DNA sequence: TGTGCCAGCAGTTTTATGACAGGGGGCTACGAGCAGTACTTC.

J is TRBJ1-5 and V is TRBV19; 9 bases are a match to TRBD1. CDR3 size: 15 residues. The V and J ends lost 8 bases and 5 bases, in that order; junction bases with no gene match: 10. The germline V gene encodes CDR1 LNHDA and CDR2 SQIVND (reference sequence). CDR3 region: CASANSGTGYQPQHF. CDR3 DNA: TGTGCCAGTGCAAACTCCGGGACAGGGTATCAGCCCCAGCATTTT.

The rearrangement joins TRBV3-1 (or the pseudogene TRBV3-2) to TRBJ2-3; 14 bases align to TRBD2. With V trimmed by 1 base and J by 0 bases, 3 bases remained unmatched. This CDR3 is 18 amino acids long. Germline assignment: CDR1 LGHDT and CDR2 YNNKEL (reference sequence). The CDR3 nucleotides read TGTGCCAGCAGCCAAGGACTAGCGGGGGGGCTAAGCACAGATACGCAGTATTTT. Its translation: CASSQGLAGGLSTDTQYF.

The genes are TRBV2 and TRBJ1-1; tentatively, D is TRBD1 (6 bases). CDR3 length: 16 residues. Per the germline V gene, CDR1 is SNHLY and CDR2 is FYNNEI. V shed 4 bases and J shed 0 bases, with 15 bases lying between them. This chain's CDR3 is CASSGRWRTVNTEAFF. In nucleotides, the CDR3 is TGTGCCAGCAGTGGAAGATGGAGGACAGTGAACACTGAAGCTTTCTTT.

The V call is TRBV19, the J call TRBJ2-1, with TRBD1 matching 10 bases. Germline V gene sequence: CDR1 LNHDA, CDR2 SQIVND (reference sequence). Trimming took 6 bases from V and 2 from J; bases not matched to a gene: 7. This CDR3 has 16 residues. For the CDR3, the DNA is TGTGCCAGTAGCCGAGGGGGGACAGGGGCCTACAATGAGCAGTTCTTC. Amino acid sequence: CASSRGGTGAYNEQFF.

The CDR3 bases are TGTGCCATCAGTGACGGAACAGGGCCAAATACGCAGTATTTT. Amino acid sequence: CAISDGTGPNTQYF. The chain combines TRBV10-3 with TRBJ2-3, with a tentative D call TRBD1 (6 bases). The V and J ends lost 3 bases and 7 bases respectively, with 14 bases between them. The germline CDR1 and CDR2 sequences are ENHRY and SYGVKD. The CDR3 has 14 amino acids.

The chain couples TRBV18 to TRBJ2-1; TRBD2 aligns across 13 bases. The CDR3 length is 16 residues. With V trimmed by 3 bases and J by 4 bases, 3 bases remained unmatched. Looked up from germline, CDR1 is KGHSH and CDR2 is LQKENI. The CDR3 spells CASSPGTSGAYNEQFF. DNA for the CDR3: TGTGCCAGCTCACCCGGGACTAGCGGGGCTTACAATGAGCAGTTCTTC.